The clone carrying this TCR beta chain came up a few times. The antigen is unknown. This CDR3 is built from 16 residues. The V gene's germline CDR1 is SGHRS and CDR2 YFSETQ. The trim removed 4 bases at V and 3 bases at J, leaving 9 bases unmatched. These data belong to a study of T-cell reconstitution after alpha-beta-depleted transplantation in children. The study, taken as a whole, reports: TCRbeta diversity was high at day 60 in some patients (a result of surviving recipient T cells and thymic progenitors). Newly generated T cells supplied most T-cell counts and diversity one year post-transplant. Reportedly, only several hundred clones from non-depleted graft cells drove alpha-beta T-cell counts at about two months.

It was with unique molecular identifiers that the TCRbeta library was prepared. TCRdb ran MiXCR on the PCR reads and lists one entry per CDR3 protein. The table includes 500,000 to 650,000 distinct CDR3 sequences, about 10% detected once. The sequencing here drew on PBMCs, mostly from graft donor cells, taken 180 days after TCRalphabeta/CD19-depleted stem cell transplant. This TCR derives from a female patient aged 2-9 years who had a stem cell transplant for aplastic anemia, so the T cells may come from the graft donor. This rearrangement joins TRBV5-1 to TRBJ2-7; 11 bases are shared with TRBD2. The CDR3 sequence is CASSPTSTSGSYEQYF. CDR3 nucleotide sequence: TGCGCCAGCAGCCCGACCTCAACTAGCGGGAGCTACGAGCAGTACTTC. Drawing the rest from reference TRBV5-1 and TRBJ2-7, the complete variable domain is KAGVTQTPRYLIKTRGQQVTLSCSPISGHRSVSWYQQTPGQGLQFLFEYFSETQRNKGNFPGRFSGRQFSNSRSEMNVSTLELGDSALYLCASSPTSTSGSYEQYFGPGTRLTVT.